The 14 T cell receptor beta chains below all came from one sample that was sequenced in a study of T cell changes during pregnancy in multiple sclerosis. Only in-frame clones appear in the TCRdb table, and some are missing; sequencing was by immunoSEQ multiplex PCR. The sample holds around 100,000 clones, about nine tenths seen once. Specimen: peripheral blood, collected in the second trimester of pregnancy. The receptors stem from a female donor with multiple sclerosis, enrolled in a pregnancy study.

The gene calls are TRBV19 and TRBJ1-5, with D possibly TRBD1 on 6 matching bases. Trimming took off 7 bases at V and 6 bases at J, with 19 bases between the two ends. Germline V CDR1 and CDR2: LNHDA, SQIVND (reference sequence). This CDR3 spans 15 amino acids. The CDR3 nucleotides are TGTGCCAGTATACCCCAGGGGATGTTAGGTCAGCCCCAGCATTTT. Translated, it gives CASIPQGMLGQPQHF.

V gene TRBV28 combines with J gene TRBJ1-2, with 7 bases fitting TRBD1. J lost 4 bases, V lost 5 bases, and 4 bases had no gene match. The CDR3 has 13 residues. Germline V gives CDR1 MDHEN, CDR2 SYDVKM. The CDR3 spells CASSRTGSYGYTF. The CDR3 DNA reads as TGTGCCAGCAGTCGGACAGGATCCTATGGCTACACCTTC.

The chain combines TRBV2 with TRBJ1-5; 7 nucleotides agree with TRBD1. Germline loops: CDR1 SNHLY, CDR2 FYNNEI. V was clipped by 6 bases and J by 4 bases; unmatched bases: 6. The CDR3 extends over 14 amino acids. The DNA of the CDR3 is TGTGCCAGCAGAGATGAACAGGGGAATCAGCCCCAGCATTTT. This sequence encodes CASRDEQGNQPQHF. Full variable domain (rest looked up from reference TRBV2 and TRBJ1-5): EPEVTQTPSHQVTQMGQEVILRCVPISNHLYFYWYRQILGQKVEFLVSFYNNEISEKSEIFDDQFSVERPDGSNFTLKIRSTKLEDSAMYFCASRDEQGNQPQHFGDGTRLSIL.

J is TRBJ2-1 and V is TRBV2; D may be TRBD2 (6 bases). Germline V CDR1 and CDR2: SNHLY, FYNNEI. Trimming cost V 3 bases and J 6 bases, with 15 bases left between them. The CDR3 has 15 residues. Here the CDR3 reads CASSEWDSYRNEQFF. CDR3 in DNA: TGTGCCAGCAGTGAGTGGGACTCTTACCGCAATGAGCAGTTCTTC.

The chain recombines TRBV28 with TRBJ2-4; 9 bases are a match to TRBD2. With V trimmed by 10 bases and J by 7 bases, 5 bases remained unmatched. The V gene's germline CDR1 is MDHEN and CDR2 SYDVKM. This CDR3 has 12 residues. The DNA of the CDR3 is TGTGCCACAGGCGGGGGGGCGAACATTCAGTACTTC. This gives the protein CATGGGANIQYF. Complete variable domain (other parts from reference TRBV28 and TRBJ2-4): DVKVTQSSRYLVKRTGEKVFLECVQDMDHENMFWYRQDPGLGLRLIYFSYDVKMKEKGDIPEGYSVSREKKERFSLILESASTNQTSMYLCATGGGANIQYFGAGTRLSVL.

V and J are TRBV28 and TRBJ2-7; the match to TRBD1 covers 9 bases. Germline CDR1 and CDR2: MDHEN and SYDVKM. The CDR3 sequence is 12 residues long. After removal of 5 bases from V and 6 bases from J, the junction contained 2 bases not matched to a gene. CDR3 sequence (DNA): TGTGCCAGCAGTACAGGGGGCGGCGAGCAGTACTTC. Amino acids: CASSTGGGEQYF.

The chain is built from TRBV5-4 and TRBJ2-7; TRBD1 might be the D (6 bases). CDR3 size: 14 residues. Per germline, CDR1 SGHNT and CDR2 YYREEE (reference sequence). Trimming removed 4 bases at V and 8 bases at J, with 19 bases between. The CDR3 reads CASSLVPGQGQQYF. The CDR3 bases are TGTGCCAGCAGCCTAGTTCCGGGACAAGGTCAGCAGTACTTC.

This chain connects TRBV2 to TRBJ2-7; TRBD2 matches at 9 bases. Trimming took 7 bases from V and 0 from J; bases not matched to a gene: 1. This CDR3 has 13 amino acids. Germline lookup yields CDR1 SNHLY and CDR2 FYNNEI. CDR3 amino acids: CASNSGSSYEQYF. CDR3 DNA: TGTGCCAGCAATAGCGGGAGCTCCTACGAGCAGTACTTC.

The V gene is TRBV4-3, the J gene TRBJ2-2; possible D gene TRBD1, 6 bases. The germline CDR1 and CDR2 sequences are LGHNA and YSLEER. The CDR3 extends over 19 amino acids. V was shortened by 2 bases and J by 1 base, with 20 bases between the two germline ends. This CDR3 reads CASSQTLPGHILNTGELFF. CDR3 sequence (DNA): TGCGCCAGCAGCCAAACCCTTCCGGGACACATACTGAACACCGGGGAGCTGTTTTTT.

This clone has a count of ten or more. The chain uses TRBV30 and TRBJ1-4; 9 positions match TRBD1. CDR1 is GTSNPN, CDR2 SVGIG, per germline (reference sequence). This CDR3 is 13 amino acids long. J lost 6 bases, V lost 5 bases, and 4 bases had no gene match. CDR3 in amino acids: CAWGTGNDEKLFF. Written as DNA, the CDR3 is TGTGCCTGGGGGACAGGGAATGATGAAAAACTGTTTTTT.

V and J are TRBV7-9 and TRBJ1-5; tentative D call: TRBD1 (5 bases). Trimming left V 8 bases short and J 1 base short, with 15 bases between. This CDR3 has 15 residues. In germline, CDR1 is SEHNR, CDR2 FQNEAQ (reference sequence). CDR3 region: CASPGGTESNQPQHF. In nucleotides, the CDR3 is TGTGCCAGCCCCGGAGGGACCGAGAGCAATCAGCCCCAGCATTTT.

The chain links TRBV7-9 to TRBJ2-7, with 9 bases fitting TRBD2. The V and J ends lost 4 bases and 4 bases, in that order; junction bases with no gene match: 8. Germline V lookup: CDR1 SEHNR, CDR2 FQNEAQ (reference sequence). This CDR3 comprises 15 residues. CDR3 residues: CASSSIAGVLYEQYF. The DNA for the CDR3 is TGTGCCAGCAGCTCCATAGCGGGAGTACTGTACGAGCAGTACTTC.

The chain uses TRBV28 and TRBJ1-2; 7 bases agree with TRBD1. Losses at the gene ends were 5 bases for V and 0 bases for J; bases not matched to a gene: 3. The CDR3 extends over 14 amino acids. Germline CDR1 is MDHEN and CDR2 is SYDVKM. The CDR3 region has the DNA TGTGCCAGCAGTCCAGGGACAGCTAACTATGGCTACACCTTC. The encoded protein is CASSPGTANYGYTF.

V is TRBV7-6 and J is TRBJ1-2; D possibly corresponds to TRBD1 (6 bases). Germline-derived CDR1 and CDR2 are SGHVS and FNYEAQ. There are 14 residues in the CDR3. The V gene lost 5 bases and the J gene lost 2 bases, with 12 bases spanning the gap. The CDR3 nucleotides are TGTGCCAGCAGCCCAGACCAGGGGAACTATGGCTACACCTTC. Its protein product is CASSPDQGNYGYTF.